This T cell receptor (beta chain) came from a study of blood T cell repertoires in COVID-19. Study background: Italy, Spain and the United States were the sources of the convalescent and acute COVID-19 samples. T cells, B-cell-depleted T cells, or PBMCs provided the cDNA or gDNA that served as material.

In the source study's methods: Counts of nucleated cells, estimated from reference gene primer amplification, were obtained. Repertoires were generated with immunoSEQ multiplex PCR, while TCRdb's copy carries only in-frame clones and drops some. V, J and clone size are those of that table, while D and trimming were read from the DNA. Of about 150,000 clones in the sample, roughly 83% were seen once. One Seattle source followed patients from active infection through their disease course. This clone was seen once. Sequencing was performed on peripheral blood. This sequence was found in a woman aged 60-75 years with COVID-19, enrolled during active disease.

CDR3 residues: CASSLVGGVSEKLFF. Here the CDR3 DNA reads TGCGCCAGCAGCTTGGTAGGGGGCGTAAGTGAAAAACTGTTTTTT. The rearrangement links TRBV5-1 to TRBJ1-4, with 7 bases identical to TRBD1. Germline V gene sequence: CDR1 SGHRS, CDR2 YFSETQ. Trimming took 0 bases from V and 7 from J; bases not matched to a gene: 6. The CDR3 has 15 amino acids.